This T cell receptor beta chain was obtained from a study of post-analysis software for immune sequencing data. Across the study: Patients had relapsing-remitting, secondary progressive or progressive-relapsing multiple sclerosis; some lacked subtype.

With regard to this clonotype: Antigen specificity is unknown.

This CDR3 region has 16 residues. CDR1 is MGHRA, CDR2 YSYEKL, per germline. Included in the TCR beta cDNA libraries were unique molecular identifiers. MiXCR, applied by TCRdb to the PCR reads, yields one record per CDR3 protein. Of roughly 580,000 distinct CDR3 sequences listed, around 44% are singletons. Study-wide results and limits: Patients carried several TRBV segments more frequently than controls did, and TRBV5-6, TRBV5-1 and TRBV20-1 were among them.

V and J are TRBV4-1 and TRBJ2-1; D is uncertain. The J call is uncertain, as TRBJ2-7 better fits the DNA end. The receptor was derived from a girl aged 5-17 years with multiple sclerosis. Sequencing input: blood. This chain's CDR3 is CASSQGRHRELYEQYF. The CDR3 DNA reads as TGCGCCAGCAGCCAAGGCCGTCACAGAGAGCTCTACGAGCAGTACTTC.